The rows below give T cell receptor beta chains drawn from one sample of a study of human T cells and chemical hapten exposure. TCRdb re-analysed the RACE reads in MiXCR, keeping a single row per CDR3 protein. The sample yields 85,000 to 95,000 distinct CDR3 sequences, roughly 8.5% seen once. Sequenced: whole blood. Receptor source: a female donor in good health. Some clones in this sample may be carry-over from other donors' samples. The CDR3 runs from the conserved cysteine through the conserved F or W. The D gene is left open where the match is weak. Rows may omit the clone size; those that give it use once, few, many or a size class.

j_gene	v_gene	d_gene	abundance	CDR3aa	CDR3nt
TRBJ2-1	TRBV11-2	.	many	CASSLGLAEQFF	TGTGCCAGCAGCTTAGGCTTGGCTGAGCAGTTCTTC
TRBJ1-5	TRBV3-1	TRBD1	.	CASSQTGENQPQHF	TGTGCCAGCAGCCAAACAGGGGAAAATCAGCCCCAGCATTTT
TRBJ2-3	TRBV5-1	TRBD1	many	CASSSGTGVDTQYF	TGCGCCAGCAGCTCAGGGACAGGGGTAGATACGCAGTATTTT
TRBJ2-5	TRBV29-1	TRBD2	.	CSVEAPGLAGGPSETQYF	TGCAGCGTTGAAGCGCCGGGACTAGCGGGAGGGCCCTCGGAGACCCAGTACTTC
TRBJ2-5	TRBV19	TRBD1	.	CASSLRGTGIQETQYF	TGTGCCAGTAGTCTTCGCGGGACAGGGATCCAAGAGACCCAGTACTTC
TRBJ1-5	TRBV15	TRBD1	.	CATSSDRGLNQPQHF	TGTGCCACCAGCAGTGACAGGGGCTTAAATCAGCCCCAGCATTTT
TRBJ1-1	TRBV28	TRBD1	few	CASSLTGVGTEAFF	TGTGCCAGCAGTTTGACAGGGGTTGGCACTGAAGCTTTCTTT
TRBJ1-5	TRBV29-1	TRBD1	.	CSARTGDQPQHF	TGCAGCGCCCGGACAGGGGATCAGCCCCAGCATTTT
TRBJ2-1	TRBV7-9	.	many	CASSLGGGNEQFF	TGTGCCAGCAGCTTAGGAGGGGGCAATGAGCAGTTCTTC
TRBJ2-7	TRBV18	TRBD2	many	CASSPGLAGGNEQYF	TGTGCCAGCTCCCCGGGACTAGCGGGAGGTAACGAGCAGTACTTC